Listed here is a single TCR beta chain. A quantity of about 0.5 to 1 ug RNA underwent reverse transcription using random hexamers. The CDR3 of TCR beta was amplified by immunoSEQ multiplex PCR across 54 Vbeta and 13 Jbeta. TCRdb redid the calling of the immunoSEQ multiplex PCR reads with MiXCR, one entry per CDR3 protein. The sample gives approximately 150,000 distinct CDR3 sequences, 75% to 90% of which show up once; 0.5% to 0.65% is in the top ten. The record originates from a study of CD8 T cells in Susac syndrome. V dropped 3 bases and J dropped 1 base, with 7 bases sitting between them. This CDR3 has 14 residues. Germline-derived CDR1 and CDR2 are MNHEY and SMNVEV (reference sequence). While CD8+ and CD4+ T cells were isolated negatively, TEMRA cells were enriched by FACS.

The origin of this receptor is a human donor with multiple sclerosis. This chain connects TRBV27 to TRBJ1-5; D not resolved. The sequencing input was CD8+ T cells from PBMCs. The CDR3, as DNA: TGTGCCAGCAGTTTCGATGGGAGCAATCAGCCCCAGCATTTT. Translated: CASSFDGSNQPQHF.